These 22 T cell receptor beta chains came from one sample sequenced in a study of spatial heterogeneity in lung cancer. Findings of the study overall: Tumoral mutation counts were tracked by counts of expanded intratumoral alpha and beta TCRs.

Antigens for these TCRs are unknown. TCRdb re-called the 5' RACE reads through MiXCR, storing one row per CDR3 protein. The sample lists 8,000 or so distinct CDR3 sequences, more than 10% occurring once. Time point given: sample taken at primary tumor resection. The starting material was lung tumor tissue, obtained at surgery. These receptors all stem from a male donor with early-stage non-small cell lung cancer.

The table lists this clonotype with many counts. J is TRBJ1-6 and V is TRBV20-1, with 8 bases matching TRBD1. Germline V gives CDR1 DFQATT, CDR2 SNEGSKA (reference sequence). The CDR3 has 16 amino acids. V lost 6 bases to trimming and J lost 10 bases; unmatched junction nucleotides: 17. CDR3 loop: CSAKTPAGTGGSPLHF. In DNA form, the CDR3 reads TGCAGTGCCAAAACTCCCGCCGGGACAGGCGGATCACCCCTCCACTTT.

The J gene is TRBJ2-2, the V gene TRBV19; maybe TRBD2 (6 bases). The ends were cut back, 5 bases at V and 2 bases at J, with 15 bases in the middle. Germline CDR1 is LNHDA and CDR2 is SQIVND (reference sequence). This CDR3 region has 16 residues. CDR3 sequence reads: CASSPRGFLNTGELFF. CDR3 in DNA: TGTGCCAGTAGTCCCCGGGGGTTTCTAAACACCGGGGAGCTGTTTTTT.

V gene TRBV29-1 combines with J gene TRBJ2-7, with 7 nucleotides matching TRBD1. Trimming at V came to 7 bases and at J to 2 bases, leaving 5 bases not matched to a gene. This CDR3 is 12 amino acids long. CDR1 and CDR2 (germline): SQVTM, ANQGSEA. The CDR3 DNA reads TGCAGCGCCTGGGACAGCACCTACGAGCAGTACTTC. Translation: CSAWDSTYEQYF.

This clonotype rates as medium-sized. The chain carries TRBV24-1 and TRBJ2-3; D gene unclear. Per germline, CDR1 KGHDR and CDR2 SFDVKD. The V end lost 7 bases, the J end lost 6 bases, and 13 bases lay between the germline ends. The CDR3 consists of 13 residues. This CDR3 is CATRADAWDTQYF. The DNA for the CDR3 is TGTGCCACCAGGGCGGACGCGTGGGATACGCAGTATTTT.

The chain carries TRBV7-2 and TRBJ2-3, with 10 bases aligning to TRBD1. V shed 4 bases, J shed 7 bases, and the junction held 5 bases outside the gene matches. This CDR3 is 14 amino acids long. Germline assignment: CDR1 SGHTA and CDR2 FQGNSA. The CDR3 DNA is TGTGCCAGCAGCTCCCGACAGGGGGCGAATACGCAGTATTTT. It encodes CASSSRQGANTQYF.

This clonotype is classed as medium-sized. This chain connects TRBV20-1 to TRBJ2-3; 9 nucleotides agree with TRBD1. Germline CDR1 and CDR2: DFQATT and SNEGSKA (reference sequence). After removal of 7 bases from V and 4 bases from J, the junction contained 9 bases not matched to a gene. This CDR3 spans 14 amino acids. The CDR3 reads CSDTDRGGADTQYF. The CDR3 nucleotides are TGCAGTGATACGGACAGGGGAGGCGCAGATACGCAGTATTTT.

In this sample, this clonotype is large. The V call is TRBV5-1, the J call TRBJ2-1; D might be TRBD2 (7 bases). The CDR3 covers 15 residues. Trimming removed 7 bases from V and 0 bases from J, with 14 bases in between. CDR1 and CDR2 (germline): SGHRS, YFSETQ. CDR3 DNA: TGCGCCAGCGGTGCGGGGGCGAGCTCCTACAATGAGCAGTTCTTC. Translation: CASGAGASSYNEQFF.

This clonotype was observed many times. The chain joins TRBV19 to TRBJ1-1, with TRBD1 as a possible D gene (5 bases). The CDR3 spans 15 residues. CDR1 LNHDA and CDR2 SQIVND come from the germline V gene (reference sequence). Between the trimmed V and J ends, which lost 0 bases and 5 bases, there was a span of 13 bases. This CDR3 is CASSIEPGRETEAFF. The CDR3 DNA reads TGTGCCAGTAGTATAGAGCCAGGGCGGGAAACTGAAGCTTTCTTT.

This clonotype has a count of ten or more. The chain recombines TRBV2 with TRBJ2-3; TRBD2 agrees at 12 bases. The CDR3 is 17 amino acids. Germline V gene data show CDR1 as SNHLY and CDR2 as FYNNEI. With 4 bases clipped from V and 2 bases from J, the junction kept 7 bases outside the gene matches. The CDR3 DNA is TGTGCCAGCAGTGGGAGACTAGCGGGAGTTCTCACAGATACGCAGTATTTT. Amino acid sequence: CASSGRLAGVLTDTQYF.

This clonotype has just a few counts. CDR3 sequence reads: CSAYGGGSSYEQYF. Here the CDR3 DNA reads TGCAGTGCCTACGGCGGGGGGAGCTCCTACGAGCAGTACTTC. The V call is TRBV20-1, the J call TRBJ2-7; 8 nucleotides align to TRBD2. Germline V gene data show CDR1 as DFQATT and CDR2 as SNEGSKA (reference sequence). Trimming removed 6 bases from V and 0 bases from J; junction bases left unmatched: 7. This CDR3 spans 14 amino acids.

This clonotype is labeled medium-sized. The chain is built from TRBV7-8 and TRBJ1-5, with D possibly being TRBD1 (5 bases). CDR3 length equals 15 residues. V was trimmed by 0 bases and J by 6 bases, leaving 12 bases between them. Germline assignment: CDR1 SGHVS and CDR2 FQNEAQ. CDR3 protein: CASSLAIRGSQPQHF. The CDR3 nucleotides read TGTGCCAGCAGCTTAGCAATAAGGGGATCTCAGCCCCAGCATTTT.

This clonotype is labeled as medium-sized. The V gene is TRBV18, the J gene TRBJ2-7; 9 bases are a match to TRBD1. The germline V gene encodes CDR1 KGHSH and CDR2 LQKENI. The CDR3 has 15 residues. J lost 1 base, V lost 3 bases, and 4 bases had no gene match. CDR3: CASSPGTGISYEQYF. The DNA for the CDR3 is TGTGCCAGCTCACCCGGGACAGGGATATCCTACGAGCAGTACTTC.

This clonotype is medium-sized within its sample. V gene TRBV5-1 combines with J gene TRBJ2-7, with 7 positions matching TRBD1. Trimming removed 0 bases from V and 3 bases from J; junction bases left unmatched: 12. The CDR3 consists of 17 residues. From germline, CDR1 is SGHRS and CDR2 YFSETQ. CDR3 nucleotides: TGCGCCAGCAGCTTGGGAGAAACCGGGACAGCCTTCTACGAGCAGTACTTC. It specifies CASSLGETGTAFYEQYF. The full variable domain, in which reference TRBV5-1 and TRBJ2-7 provide the parts outside the CDR3, is KAGVTQTPRYLIKTRGQQVTLSCSPISGHRSVSWYQQTPGQGLQFLFEYFSETQRNKGNFPGRFSGRQFSNSRSEMNVSTLELGDSALYLCASSLGETGTAFYEQYFGPGTRLTVT.

There are many counts of this clonotype. Here the CDR3 DNA reads TGTGCCAGCTCACCACCGGGGGACCTGGGGCAGTACTTC. It yields the protein CASSPPGDLGQYF. This chain joins TRBV18 and TRBJ2-7; D possibly uses TRBD1 or TRBD2 (5 bases each). Trimming took off 0 bases at V and 9 bases at J, with 12 bases between the two ends. Germline lookup yields CDR1 KGHSH and CDR2 LQKENI. This CDR3 has 13 residues.

This clonotype was picked up many times. The rearrangement uses TRBV7-2 and TRBJ2-7; 12 bases line up with TRBD2. Per germline, CDR1 SGHTA and CDR2 FQGNSA. V dropped 4 bases and J dropped 2; count of bases not matched to a gene: 9. This CDR3 comprises 17 residues. The DNA of the CDR3 is TGTGCCAGCAGCTCCTATCCAACTAGCGGGAGGCCCTACGAGCAGTACTTC. Its translation: CASSSYPTSGRPYEQYF.

This clonotype is medium-sized. The chain has TRBV5-1 and TRBJ2-3; D ambiguous. In germline, CDR1 is SGHRS, CDR2 YFSETQ. V was clipped by 4 bases and J by 5 bases, with 14 bases between them. The CDR3 length is 14 residues. The CDR3 spells CASSPYVDRDTQYF. The CDR3 DNA reads TGCGCCAGCAGCCCGTATGTGGACCGAGATACGCAGTATTTT.

This clonotype is deemed medium-sized. V usage is TRBV20-1 and J usage is TRBJ2-5, with no clear D. Germline CDR1 and CDR2: DFQATT and SNEGSKA (reference sequence). V was cut by 6 bases and J by 2 bases, with 13 bases left in between. The CDR3 totals 13 residues. The CDR3 reads CSANRQVQETQYF. CDR3 nucleotides: TGCAGTGCCAACCGCCAGGTTCAAGAGACCCAGTACTTC.

The rearrangement links TRBV9 to TRBJ2-5, with 8 bases aligning to TRBD1. Trimming at V came to 0 bases and at J to 4 bases, leaving 2 bases not matched to a gene. The germline CDR1 and CDR2 sequences are SGDLS and YYNGEE. The CDR3 runs 14 residues. The CDR3 DNA reads as TGTGCCAGCAGCGTAGGGACAGGGAGAGAGACCCAGTACTTC. Protein product: CASSVGTGRETQYF.

This clonotype was recorded at least ten times. The CDR3 region is CASSLDWSPGELFF. CDR3 nucleotides: TGTGCCAGCAGCTTAGATTGGTCTCCCGGGGAGCTGTTTTTT. The chain recombines TRBV11-2 with TRBJ2-2; D remains unclear. In germline, CDR1 is SGHAT, CDR2 FQNNGV. V lost 0 bases and J 6 bases, leaving 8 bases between the germline ends. This CDR3 has 14 amino acids.

By share of the sample, this clonotype is medium-sized. V is TRBV12-3 or TRBV12-4 and J is TRBJ1-2; D gene uncertain. The V and J ends lost 6 bases and 13 bases respectively, with 18 bases between them. The CDR3 totals 12 residues. CDR3 region: CASSRGQIVATF. In nucleotides, the CDR3 is TGTGCCAGCAGCAGAGGGCAGATTGTTGCCACCTTC.

This clonotype rates as medium-sized (0.01 to 0.1%). The genes are TRBV11-2 and TRBJ2-1; 7 nucleotides line up with TRBD2. The CDR3 runs 15 residues. The V segment lost 4 bases and the J segment 4 bases; nucleotides outside the gene matches: 7. Germline V gives CDR1 SGHAT, CDR2 FQNNGV. The CDR3 DNA is TGTGCCAGCAGCTCATGGGGGACTACATACAATGAGCAGTTCTTC. Protein: CASSSWGTTYNEQFF.

The chain carries TRBV7-9 and TRBJ2-7; TRBD1 matches at 9 bases. Per germline, CDR1 SEHNR and CDR2 FQNEAQ (reference sequence). The CDR3 loop spans 15 amino acids. Trimming cost V 3 bases and J 1 base; bases outside gene matches: 4. CDR3 nucleotide sequence: TGTGCCAGCAGCTTTTCGGGACAGGGATCCTACGAGCAGTACTTC. Protein product: CASSFSGQGSYEQYF.